The clone carrying this T cell receptor beta chain was detected a few times. Germline V lookup: CDR1 SGHTA, CDR2 FQGNSA. V was pared by 5 bases and J by 4 bases, with 17 bases between. The CDR3 has 15 amino acids. Time point in this sample: persistent/refractory GD, antithyroid drugs over 5 years with positive TRAb. RNA from PBMCs was the source of the TCR library. This entry is derived from a study of regulatory T cells in long-lasting Graves disease. Background on the study: The definition of persistent Graves' disease was over 5 years of antithyroid drugs with positive TSH receptor antibodies.

Through Arm-PCR of CDR3 regions and iRepertoire HTBI primers, TCR beta libraries were built. One entry per CDR3 protein results from TCRdb running MiXCR on the multiplex PCR reads. The data hold 400,000 to 500,000 distinct CDR3 sequences, with around a fifth observed a single time. The starting material was peripheral blood mononuclear cells (PBMCs), obtained when the disease was refractory, from a patient treated with antithyroid drugs. The chain joins TRBV7-2 to TRBJ1-2, with D uncertain. This sequence originates from a female donor with Graves disease. The CDR3 nucleotides are TGTGCCAGCAGCCGACTACCCTCCGGCCCCTATGGCTACACCTTC. The encoded protein is CASSRLPSGPYGYTF.